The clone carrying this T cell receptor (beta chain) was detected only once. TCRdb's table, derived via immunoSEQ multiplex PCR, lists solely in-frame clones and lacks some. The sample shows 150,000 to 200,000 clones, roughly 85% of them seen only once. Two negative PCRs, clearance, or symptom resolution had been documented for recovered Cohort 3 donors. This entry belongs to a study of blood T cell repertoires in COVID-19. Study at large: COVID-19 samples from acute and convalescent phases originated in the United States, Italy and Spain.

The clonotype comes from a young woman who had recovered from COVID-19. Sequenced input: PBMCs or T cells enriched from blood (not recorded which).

The CDR3 loop reads CASSPGTARGETQYF. In DNA form, the CDR3 reads TGTGCCAGCAGCCCTGGGACTGCCCGTGGGGAGACCCAGTACTTC. The chain combines TRBV7-8 with TRBJ2-5; maybe TRBD2 (6 bases). This CDR3 comprises 15 residues. The V end was cut by 5 bases, the J end by 5 bases, with 18 bases between. CDR1 and CDR2 from the germline V gene are SGHVS and FQNEAQ.